Each of the 6 T cell receptor beta chains below was sequenced from the same sample in a study of blood T cell repertoires in COVID-19. The protocol was immunoSEQ multiplex PCR, while the TCRdb copy is restricted to in-frame clones and leaves out a portion. The profile shows roughly 130,000 clones, 75% to 90% of them singletons. Sequencing was performed on peripheral blood. These receptor sequences come from an older man with acute or convalescent COVID-19.

This chain uses TRBV5-4 with TRBJ1-2; possible D gene TRBD1, 5 bases. Trimming removed 4 bases from V and 4 bases from J, with 11 bases in between. The CDR3 totals 13 residues. In germline, CDR1 is SGHNT, CDR2 YYREEE (reference sequence). In DNA form, the CDR3 reads TGTGCCAGCAGCGACAGCGCTACCTATGGCTACACCTTC. It yields the protein CASSDSATYGYTF.

This chain uses TRBV6-4 with TRBJ2-5; D is possibly TRBD2 (5 bases). Germline values: CDR1 MRHNA, CDR2 SNTAGT. V was trimmed by 5 bases and J by 2 bases, leaving 9 bases between them. There are 13 residues in the CDR3. CDR3 nucleotide sequence: TGTGCCAGCAGTCAGGACTGGCAAGAGACCCAGTACTTC. Its protein is CASSQDWQETQYF.

This clone appeared a single time. The rearrangement links TRBV7-2 to TRBJ2-3; 7 bases match TRBD1. Germline CDR1 reads SGHTA; CDR2 reads FQGNSA. After removal of 4 bases from V and 3 bases from J, the junction contained 7 bases not matched to a gene. The CDR3 is 15 amino acids. The CDR3 DNA follows: TGTGCCAGCAGCTCACAGGGGACGTTAACAGATACGCAGTATTTT. Translating gives CASSSQGTLTDTQYF.

The genes are TRBV5-1 and TRBJ2-7; TRBD1 aligns across 8 bases. V trimming: 4 bases; J trimming: 2 bases; junction bases outside the gene matches: 8. Germline CDR1 SGHRS, CDR2 YFSETQ. The CDR3 is made up of 15 amino acids. The CDR3 DNA is TGCGCCAGCAGCCTCAGGGGGCTTCCGGCCTACGAGCAGTACTTC. It codes for CASSLRGLPAYEQYF. The variable domain in full, completed from reference TRBV5-1 and TRBJ2-7, reads KAGVTQTPRYLIKTRGQQVTLSCSPISGHRSVSWYQQTPGQGLQFLFEYFSETQRNKGNFPGRFSGRQFSNSRSEMNVSTLELGDSALYLCASSLRGLPAYEQYFGPGTRLTVT.

V usage is TRBV7-2 and J usage is TRBJ2-7, with D unclear. CDR1 is SGHTA, CDR2 FQGNSA, per germline. The CDR3 loop spans 13 amino acids. Trimming shortened V by 5 bases and J by 3 bases, and 11 bases separated the two germline ends. CDR3 nucleotides: TGTGCCAGCAGCCCGCGGATAAACTACGAGCAGTACTTC. Translating it yields CASSPRINYEQYF.

The rearrangement uses TRBV28 and TRBJ2-5; D may be TRBD2 (7 bases). Germline CDR1 MDHEN, CDR2 SYDVKM. The CDR3 is 16 amino acids. V was shortened by 5 bases and J by 3 bases, with 19 bases between the two germline ends. The CDR3: CASSPPGGPGEETQYF. The CDR3 region has the DNA TGTGCCAGCAGTCCCCCCGGGGGGCCGGGAGAAGAGACCCAGTACTTC. Full variable domain (rest looked up from reference TRBV28 and TRBJ2-5): DVKVTQSSRYLVKRTGEKVFLECVQDMDHENMFWYRQDPGLGLRLIYFSYDVKMKEKGDIPEGYSVSREKKERFSLILESASTNQTSMYLCASSPPGGPGEETQYFGPGTRLLVL.